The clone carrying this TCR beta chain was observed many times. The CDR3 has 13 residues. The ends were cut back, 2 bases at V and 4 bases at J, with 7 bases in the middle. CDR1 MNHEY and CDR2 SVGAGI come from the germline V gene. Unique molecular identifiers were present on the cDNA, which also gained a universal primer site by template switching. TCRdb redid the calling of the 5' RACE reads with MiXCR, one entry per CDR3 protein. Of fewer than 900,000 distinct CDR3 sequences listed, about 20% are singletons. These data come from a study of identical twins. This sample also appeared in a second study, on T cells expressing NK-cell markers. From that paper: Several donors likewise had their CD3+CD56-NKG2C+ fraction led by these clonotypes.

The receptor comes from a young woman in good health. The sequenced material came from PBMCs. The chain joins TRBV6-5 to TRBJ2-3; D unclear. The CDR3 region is CASSYHPADTQYF. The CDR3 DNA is TGTGCCAGCAGTTACCACCCGGCAGATACGCAGTATTTT.